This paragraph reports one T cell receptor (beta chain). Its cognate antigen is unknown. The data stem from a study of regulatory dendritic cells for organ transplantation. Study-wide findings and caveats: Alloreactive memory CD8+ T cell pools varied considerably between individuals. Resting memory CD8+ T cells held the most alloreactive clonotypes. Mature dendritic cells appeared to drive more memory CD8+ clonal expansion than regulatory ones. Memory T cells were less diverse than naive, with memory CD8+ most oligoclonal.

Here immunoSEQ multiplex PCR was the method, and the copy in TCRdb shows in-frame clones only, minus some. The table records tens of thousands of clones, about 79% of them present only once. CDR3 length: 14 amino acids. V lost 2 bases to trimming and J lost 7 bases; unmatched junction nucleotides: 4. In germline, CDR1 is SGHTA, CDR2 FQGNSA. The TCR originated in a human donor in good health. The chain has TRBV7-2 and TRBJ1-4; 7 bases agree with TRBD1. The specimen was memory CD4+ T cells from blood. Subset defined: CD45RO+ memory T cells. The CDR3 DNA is TGTGCCAGCAGCTTAACAGGGGCGGGTGAAAAACTGTTTTTT. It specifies CASSLTGAGEKLFF. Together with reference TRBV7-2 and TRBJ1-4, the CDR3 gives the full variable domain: GAGVSQSPSNKVTEKGKDVELRCDPISGHTALYWYRQSLGQGLEFLIYFQGNSAPDKSGLPSDRFSAERTGGSVSTLTIQRTQQEDSAVYLCASSLTGAGEKLFFGSGTQLSVL.